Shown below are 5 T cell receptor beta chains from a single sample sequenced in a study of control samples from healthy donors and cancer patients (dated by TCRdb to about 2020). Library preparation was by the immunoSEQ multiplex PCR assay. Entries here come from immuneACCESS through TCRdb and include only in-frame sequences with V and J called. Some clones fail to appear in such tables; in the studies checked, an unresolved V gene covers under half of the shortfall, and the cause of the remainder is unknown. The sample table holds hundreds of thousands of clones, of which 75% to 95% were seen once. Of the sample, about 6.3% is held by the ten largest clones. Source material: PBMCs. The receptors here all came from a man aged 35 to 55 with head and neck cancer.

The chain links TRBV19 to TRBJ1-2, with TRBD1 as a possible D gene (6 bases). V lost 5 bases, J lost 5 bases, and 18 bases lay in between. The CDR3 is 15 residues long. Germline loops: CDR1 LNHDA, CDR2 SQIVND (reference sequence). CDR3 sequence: CASSAQGQWGYGYTF. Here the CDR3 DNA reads TGTGCCAGTAGTGCACAAGGACAGTGGGGGTATGGCTACACCTTC.

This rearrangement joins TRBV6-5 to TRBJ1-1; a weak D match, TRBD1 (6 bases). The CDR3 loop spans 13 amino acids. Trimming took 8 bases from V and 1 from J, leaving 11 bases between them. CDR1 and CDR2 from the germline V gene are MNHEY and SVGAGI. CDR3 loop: CASGGNENTEAFF. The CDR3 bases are TGTGCCAGCGGGGGCAACGAGAACACTGAAGCTTTCTTT.

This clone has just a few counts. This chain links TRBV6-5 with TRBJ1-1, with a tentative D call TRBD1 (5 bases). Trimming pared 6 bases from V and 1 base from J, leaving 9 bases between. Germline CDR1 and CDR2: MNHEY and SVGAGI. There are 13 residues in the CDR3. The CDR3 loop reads CASSATGNTEAFF. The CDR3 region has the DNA TGTGCCAGCAGCGCAACAGGGAACACTGAAGCTTTCTTT.

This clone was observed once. CDR3 DNA sequence: TGTGCTAGTGGTTTAAATGGAGGACAGGGGAAAGCGGGAGGGCGCAATGAGCAGTTCTTC. Translating it yields CASGLNGGQGKAGGRNEQFF. The gene calls are TRBV12-5 and TRBJ2-1; possible D gene TRBD2, 10 bases. Germline values: CDR1 LGHNT, CDR2 FRNRAP. The CDR3 sequence is 20 residues long. Trimming took 3 bases from V and 6 from J, leaving 30 bases between them. The full variable domain, in which reference TRBV12-5 and TRBJ2-1 provide the parts outside the CDR3, is DARVTQTPRHKVTEMGQEVTMRCQPILGHNTVFWYRQTMMQGLELLAYFRNRAPLDDSGMPKDRFSAEMPDATLATLKIQPSEPRDSAVYFCASGLNGGQGKAGGRNEQFFGPGTRLTVL.

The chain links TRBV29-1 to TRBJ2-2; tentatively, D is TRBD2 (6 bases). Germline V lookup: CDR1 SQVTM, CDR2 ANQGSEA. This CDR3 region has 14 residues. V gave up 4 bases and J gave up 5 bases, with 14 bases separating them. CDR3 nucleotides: TGCAGCGTTGGGGGACTTGCGGGGACCGGGGAGCTGTTTTTT. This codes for CSVGGLAGTGELFF.